This entry lists 29 T cell receptor beta chains sequenced from one sample in a study of CD8 T cells in Susac syndrome (dated by TCRdb to about 2019). Library method: the immunoSEQ multiplex PCR assay. RNA was extracted using the RNeasy kit, and about 0.45 to 1 microgram was reverse transcribed with random hexamers. TCRdb reran the public reads through fastp at Q25 and MiXCR, keeping productive beta chains. Duplicate CDR3 protein sequences are folded into a single record with the most common DNA and genes. This sample holds 100,000 or so distinct CDR3 sequences; 80% to 95% were observed only once. Of the sample, less than 0.15% is held by the ten largest clones. The sample was CD4+ T cells from PBMCs. Every receptor here comes from a human donor in good health.

The V and J genes are TRBV28 and TRBJ1-1, with D perhaps TRBD1 (6 bases). Trimming removed 5 bases from V and 3 bases from J, with 16 bases in between. Germline V gene sequence: CDR1 MDHEN, CDR2 SYDVKM. There are 15 residues in the CDR3. The CDR3 is CASSLGGGGDTEAFF. The CDR3 DNA follows: TGTGCCAGCAGTCTGGGTGGAGGGGGGGACACTGAAGCTTTCTTT.

The V gene is TRBV20-1, the J gene TRBJ2-3, with D unclear. The CDR3 sequence is 15 residues long. Germline V lookup: CDR1 DFQATT, CDR2 SNEGSKA (reference sequence). The V end lost 6 bases, the J end lost 1 base, and 17 bases lay between the germline ends. In DNA, the CDR3 is TGCAGTGCCTCTGGTTCTAGTATAGGCACAGATACGCAGTATTTT. Translation gives CSASGSSIGTDTQYF.

This sequence joins TRBV5-1 and TRBJ1-1; maybe TRBD1 (6 bases). Germline loops: CDR1 SGHRS, CDR2 YFSETQ. The CDR3 runs 16 residues. Trimming shortened V by 4 bases and J by 1 base, and 17 bases separated the two germline ends. The CDR3 loop is CASSSGNDRTNTEAFF. The CDR3 bases are TGCGCCAGCAGCAGCGGAAATGACAGGACGAACACTGAAGCTTTCTTT.

Only one count was recorded for this clonotype. The CDR3 bases are TGTGCCAGCAGTGTGCTTCGGGGTGGGACAGGCGCCCAGGAGACCCAGTACTTC. As protein: CASSVLRGGTGAQETQYF. The rearrangement joins TRBV2 to TRBJ2-5; 8 positions match TRBD1. V was clipped by 4 bases and J by 5 bases; unmatched bases: 18. The germline CDR1 and CDR2 sequences are SNHLY and FYNNEI. This CDR3 has 18 residues.

V gene TRBV14 combines with J gene TRBJ2-7; perhaps TRBD2 as D (6 bases). The CDR3 is 13 residues long. The V gene's germline CDR1 is SGHDN and CDR2 FVKESK. Trimming took 3 bases from V and 3 from J, leaving 9 bases between them. CDR3 amino acids: CASSQGTFYEQYF. The CDR3 DNA reads as TGTGCCAGCAGCCAGGGGACTTTCTACGAGCAGTACTTC.

V gene TRBV25-1 combines with J gene TRBJ2-2, with 8 bases matching TRBD2. J was trimmed by 5 bases and V by 5 bases; bases with no gene match: 7. The germline CDR1 and CDR2 sequences are MGHDK and SYGVNS. The CDR3 totals 15 residues. This CDR3 reads CASSRSGGPTGELFF. The CDR3 DNA reads as TGTGCCAGCAGTCGGAGCGGGGGACCTACCGGGGAGCTGTTTTTT.

This clonotype was counted a single time. The chain links TRBV29-1 to TRBJ2-1; no definite D call. CDR3 size: 12 residues. Trimming removed 4 bases from V and 1 base from J, with 5 bases in between. Germline V CDR1 and CDR2: SQVTM, ANQGSEA. In DNA, the CDR3 is TGCAGCGTTGCACAGTCCTACAATGAGCAGTTCTTC. Encoded protein: CSVAQSYNEQFF.

The chain joins TRBV20-1 to TRBJ1-5; D is possibly TRBD1 (5 bases). CDR3 length: 15 residues. Germline lookup yields CDR1 DFQATT and CDR2 SNEGSKA (reference sequence). Trimming took 1 base from V and 1 from J, leaving 11 bases between them. CDR3: CSARVGAPSNQPQHF. In DNA, the CDR3 is TGCAGTGCTAGAGTAGGGGCTCCGAGCAATCAGCCCCAGCATTTT.

This clonotype has more than one count but fewer than ten. The chain links TRBV4-2 to TRBJ2-7; D remains ambiguous. The CDR3 is 12 residues long. Trimming shortened V by 0 bases and J by 2 bases, and 2 bases separated the two germline ends. The germline CDR1 and CDR2 sequences are LGHNA and YNFKEQ. The DNA for the CDR3 is TGTGCCAGCAGCCAAGACGCCTACGAGCAGTACTTC. Protein: CASSQDAYEQYF.

In this sample, this clonotype turned up once. This chain links TRBV30 with TRBJ1-1; D remains unclear. The V end was cut by 0 bases, the J end by 7 bases, with 12 bases between. The V gene's germline CDR1 is GTSNPN and CDR2 SVGIG (reference sequence). The CDR3 is 13 residues long. CDR3 bases: TGTGCCTGGAGTGTCGGCCGGGGTGGTGAAGCTTTCTTT. The encoded protein is CAWSVGRGGEAFF.

This chain uses TRBV6-2 or TRBV6-3 with TRBJ2-1, with D hard to call. Germline V gene data show CDR1 as MNHEY and CDR2 as SVGEGT. The CDR3 contains 12 residues. V lost 2 bases, J lost 10 bases, and 9 bases lay in between. CDR3 in amino acids: CASSYAIREQFF. CDR3 DNA: TGTGCCAGCAGTTACGCTATTCGGGAGCAGTTCTTC.

The chain recombines TRBV12-3 or TRBV12-4 with TRBJ2-5; 9 bases align to TRBD1. The V and J ends lost 7 bases and 5 bases, in that order; junction bases with no gene match: 8. The CDR3 has 14 residues. For the CDR3, the DNA is TGTGCCAGCACCCGAGGGACAGGGAGGGAGACCCAGTACTTC. Translating gives CASTRGTGRETQYF.

This clonotype has only one observation. The chain joins TRBV6-5 to TRBJ2-3; 11 bases match TRBD2. Germline loops: CDR1 MNHEY, CDR2 SVGAGI. V lost 3 bases to trimming and J lost 7 bases; unmatched junction nucleotides: 9. The CDR3 consists of 16 residues. The chain's CDR3 is CASSYAIAGGSNTQYF. DNA for the CDR3: TGTGCCAGCAGTTATGCCATAGCGGGGGGGTCAAATACGCAGTATTTT.

This chain links TRBV6-2 or TRBV6-3 with TRBJ1-1; D gene unclear. The CDR3 contains 12 residues. Trimming pared 7 bases from V and 4 bases from J, leaving 10 bases between. The germline V gene encodes CDR1 MNHEY and CDR2 SVGEGT. This CDR3 is CASNSGFTEAFF. For the CDR3, the DNA is TGTGCCAGCAACTCGGGGTTCACTGAAGCTTTCTTT.

The J gene is TRBJ2-1, the V gene TRBV20-1, with 8 bases that match TRBD1. This CDR3 contains 13 residues. Germline assignment: CDR1 DFQATT and CDR2 SNEGSKA (reference sequence). Trimming removed 6 bases from V and 3 bases from J; junction bases left unmatched: 4. CDR3 sequence: CSASGGDYNEQFF. CDR3 nucleotides: TGCAGTGCATCAGGGGGCGACTACAATGAGCAGTTCTTC.

This sequence joins TRBV2 and TRBJ2-1, with 9 bases lining up with TRBD2. The V gene end was trimmed by 7 bases and the J gene end by 9 bases; junction bases not matched to a gene: 10. The germline CDR1 and CDR2 sequences are SNHLY and FYNNEI. This CDR3 contains 14 residues. The CDR3 coding sequence is TGTGCCAGCAACCCCAGCGGGAGGATCAGTGAGCAGTTCTTC. It codes for CASNPSGRISEQFF.

The gene calls are TRBV12-3 or TRBV12-4 and TRBJ2-7, with TRBD1 matching over 8 bases. V lost 2 bases, J lost 2 bases, and 2 bases stayed unmatched. The CDR3 runs 14 residues. CDR3 nucleotide sequence: TGTGCCAGCAGTTTATCACAGGGGGCCTACGAGCAGTACTTC. This translates into CASSLSQGAYEQYF.

The rearrangement joins TRBV15 to TRBJ2-3; possibly TRBD1 or TRBD2 for D (6 bases each). Trimming pared 3 bases from V and 0 bases from J, leaving 25 bases between. The CDR3 consists of 20 residues. Per the germline V gene, CDR1 is LNHNV and CDR2 is YYDKDF (reference sequence). CDR3 sequence reads: CATSSLSGGRRATSTDTQYF. As DNA, the CDR3 is TGTGCCACCAGCAGTCTCTCCGGGGGCAGGAGAGCAACTAGCACAGATACGCAGTATTTT.

The CDR3 sequence: CAGTENQPQHF. As DNA, the CDR3 is TGCGCCGGGACCGAGAATCAGCCCCAGCATTTT. The rearrangement uses TRBV5-1 and TRBJ1-5, with D tentatively TRBD1 (5 bases). Between the trimmed V and J ends, which lost 10 bases and 4 bases, there was a span of 9 bases. This CDR3 has 11 amino acids. Germline V gene lookup returns CDR1 SGHRS and CDR2 YFSETQ.

The chain couples TRBV12-3 or TRBV12-4 to TRBJ2-1; no clear D gene. Trimming took 6 bases from V and 0 from J, leaving 12 bases between them. This CDR3 has 15 amino acids. This CDR3 reads CASRVSSFSYNEQFF. In nucleotides, the CDR3 is TGTGCCAGCAGAGTGTCGTCATTCTCCTACAATGAGCAGTTCTTC.

The genes are TRBV20-1 and TRBJ1-2; D might be TRBD1 (5 bases). The V and J ends lost 3 bases and 4 bases respectively, with 18 bases between them. From germline, CDR1 is DFQATT and CDR2 SNEGSKA (reference sequence). This CDR3 spans 15 amino acids. CDR3 DNA: TGCAGTGCTAGGAGGGCGGGCAGGGCGAGCTATGGCTACACCTTC. Protein product: CSARRAGRASYGYTF.

The rearrangement uses TRBV7-2 and TRBJ2-7, with 9 bases matching TRBD1. This CDR3 is built from 15 residues. The junction had 12 bases not matched to a gene; V was cut back by 6 bases and J by 6 bases. Germline loops: CDR1 SGHTA, CDR2 FQGNSA. DNA for the CDR3: TGTGCCAGCAGGGAACCGGGGACAGGGACTGTCGAGCAGTACTTC. Amino acids: CASREPGTGTVEQYF.

This chain links TRBV3-1 with TRBJ2-7; D may be TRBD2 (5 bases). The CDR3 is 14 residues long. The V and J ends lost 0 bases and 7 bases respectively, with 13 bases between them. Germline V gene lookup returns CDR1 LGHDT and CDR2 YNNKEL (reference sequence). CDR3 residues: CASSQEVGSGEQYF. Here the CDR3 DNA reads TGTGCCAGCAGCCAAGAAGTGGGGTCGGGGGAGCAGTACTTC.

This chain uses TRBV7-9 with TRBJ1-2; D is perhaps TRBD1 (6 bases). V gave up 6 bases and J gave up 7 bases, with 15 bases separating them. Germline V gene data show CDR1 as SEHNR and CDR2 as FQNEAQ (reference sequence). The CDR3 runs 13 residues. CDR3 sequence (DNA): TGTGCCAGCAGTCCAAGGGACACCGGTGGCTACACCTTC. As protein: CASSPRDTGGYTF.

The rearrangement joins TRBV4-1 to TRBJ2-6; no clear D gene. The CDR3 sequence is 17 residues long. Trimming removed 0 bases at V and 0 bases at J, with 9 bases between. Germline CDR1 MGHRA, CDR2 YSYEKL. Here the CDR3 reads CASSQDLRVSGANVLTF. CDR3 sequence (DNA): TGCGCCAGCAGCCAAGATCTTCGGGTCTCTGGGGCCAACGTCCTGACTTTC.

The chain is built from TRBV7-2 and TRBJ2-5; weak D call: TRBD2 (7 bases). This CDR3 has 15 residues. Deletions cut 2 bases from V and 5 bases from J, with 15 bases between. In germline, CDR1 is SGHTA, CDR2 FQGNSA. The CDR3 sequence: CASSLRGGPVETQYF. CDR3 DNA sequence: TGTGCCAGCAGCTTAAGGGGGGGGCCGGTGGAGACCCAGTACTTC.

This clonotype was recorded once. The V call is TRBV29-1, the J call TRBJ1-2; the D gene is possibly TRBD1 (6 bases). Per the germline V gene, CDR1 is SQVTM and CDR2 is ANQGSEA. V was clipped by 7 bases and J by 8 bases, with 17 bases between them. This CDR3 contains 12 residues. The DNA of the CDR3 is TGCAGCGCCTCGACGGGGGCGGGGGGCTACACCTTC. Translating gives CSASTGAGGYTF.

V is TRBV3-1 and J is TRBJ2-1; D might be TRBD1 (5 bases). The CDR3 loop spans 14 amino acids. CDR1 is LGHDT, CDR2 YNNKEL, per germline (reference sequence). V lost 4 bases and J 4 bases, leaving 11 bases between the germline ends. CDR3 sequence (DNA): TGTGCCAGCAGCCGAAGAGACAGATACAATGAGCAGTTCTTC. This sequence encodes CASSRRDRYNEQFF.

The J gene is TRBJ1-6, the V gene TRBV2; D not certain. In germline, CDR1 is SNHLY, CDR2 FYNNEI. Trimming took 5 bases from V and 0 from J, leaving 20 bases between them. The CDR3 has 19 residues. The CDR3 bases are TGTGCCAGCAGTCCCAGTCCTTCTCACGCCAGCTCCTATAATTCACCCCTCCACTTT. Amino acids: CASSPSPSHASSYNSPLHF.